The 12 T cell receptor beta chains in this list originate from one sample, sequenced in a study of blood T cell repertoires in COVID-19. TCRdb's copy holds only in-frame clones and misses some; the assay was immunoSEQ multiplex PCR. The profile shows about 130,000 clones, about 74% of them singletons. The sequenced sample was peripheral blood. These receptors all stem from a man aged 60-69 years with acute or convalescent COVID-19.

J is TRBJ1-4 and V is TRBV2; TRBD1 aligns across 7 bases. Trimming removed 9 bases from V and 2 bases from J; junction bases left unmatched: 3. The germline CDR1 and CDR2 sequences are SNHLY and FYNNEI. CDR3 length: 13 amino acids. This CDR3 reads CARRQGTNEKLFF. DNA of the CDR3: TGTGCCAGGAGACAGGGCACTAATGAAAAACTGTTTTTT.

The J gene is TRBJ2-7, the V gene TRBV3-1 (or the pseudogene TRBV3-2); 8 bases align to TRBD2. This CDR3 has 17 residues. The ends lost 0 bases at V and 7 bases at J; junction bases unmatched: 14. The V gene's germline CDR1 is LGHDT and CDR2 YNNKEL (reference sequence). The CDR3 sequence is CASSQDRSISGSIEQYF. DNA for the CDR3: TGTGCCAGCAGCCAAGATCGAAGCATCAGCGGGAGTATTGAGCAGTACTTC.

This clone was recorded many times. The V gene is TRBV2, the J gene TRBJ2-2; 7 nucleotides line up with TRBD2. The CDR3 spans 15 residues. Unmatched junction bases numbered 7, after V lost 8 bases and J lost 1 base. Germline V lookup: CDR1 SNHLY, CDR2 FYNNEI. The CDR3 DNA reads as TGTGCCAGCGGGGGGAGGGGACGGAACACCGGGGAGCTGTTTTTT. The encoded protein is CASGGRGRNTGELFF. Full variable domain (missing parts from reference TRBV2 and TRBJ2-2): EPEVTQTPSHQVTQMGQEVILRCVPISNHLYFYWYRQILGQKVEFLVSFYNNEISEKSEIFDDQFSVERPDGSNFTLKIRSTKLEDSAMYFCASGGRGRNTGELFFGEGSRLTVL.

V usage is TRBV27 and J usage is TRBJ2-7, with 11 bases matching TRBD2. Germline lookup yields CDR1 MNHEY and CDR2 SMNVEV (reference sequence). V lost 5 bases, J lost 4 bases, and 10 bases stayed unmatched. The CDR3 totals 16 residues. CDR3 in amino acids: CASSPHVTSGSYEQYF. The DNA of the CDR3 is TGTGCCAGCAGTCCCCACGTCACTAGCGGGAGTTACGAGCAGTACTTC.

V gene TRBV7-3 combines with J gene TRBJ2-2, with 9 bases matching TRBD2. Per the germline V gene, CDR1 is SGHTA and CDR2 is FQGTGA. V shed 6 bases and J 6 bases; nucleotides not matched to a gene: 11. There are 16 residues in the CDR3. CDR3 sequence reads: CASRAFAGGVPGELFF. The CDR3 DNA reads TGTGCCAGCAGAGCCTTTGCGGGAGGGGTCCCCGGGGAGCTGTTTTTT.

The chain links TRBV7-8 to TRBJ1-2; 9 nucleotides line up with TRBD1. The germline gives CDR1 SGHVS, CDR2 FQNEAQ. This CDR3 has 15 residues. The junction had 4 bases not matched to a gene; V was cut back by 2 bases and J by 3 bases. The CDR3: CASSLPGTGHYGYTF. The CDR3, as DNA: TGTGCCAGCAGCTTACCCGGGACAGGGCACTATGGCTACACCTTC.

The rearrangement joins TRBV3-1 (or the pseudogene TRBV3-2) to TRBJ1-1, with TRBD1 as a possible D gene (6 bases). The CDR3 spans 14 residues. The germline V gene has CDR1 LGHDT and CDR2 YNNKEL (reference sequence). With 2 bases removed from V and 1 base from J, the gap between germline ends came to 8 bases. The CDR3 loop reads CASSQPRGNTEAFF. CDR3 coding DNA: TGTGCCAGCAGCCAACCCAGGGGGAACACTGAAGCTTTCTTT.

This chain connects TRBV6-5 to TRBJ1-5; 7 bases are a match to TRBD1. The trim removed 5 bases at V and 7 bases at J, leaving 11 bases unmatched. The CDR3 extends over 15 amino acids. Germline V gene sequence: CDR1 MNHEY, CDR2 SVGAGI. CDR3 region: CASSRDGTVGQPQHF. For the CDR3, the DNA is TGTGCCAGCAGTCGCGACGGGACAGTCGGACAGCCCCAGCATTTT.

The V gene is TRBV4-1, the J gene TRBJ2-1; perhaps TRBD2 as D (5 bases). The CDR3 runs to 18 residues. Trimming removed 2 bases at V and 6 bases at J, with 23 bases between. Looked up from germline, CDR1 is MGHRA and CDR2 is YSYEKL. CDR3: CASSQNGLAGIGGNEQFF. CDR3 DNA sequence: TGCGCCAGCAGCCAAAATGGTCTAGCCGGGATAGGAGGCAATGAGCAGTTCTTC.

The chain carries TRBV6-5 and TRBJ1-2, with 7 bases identical to TRBD1. Germline assignment: CDR1 MNHEY and CDR2 SVGAGI. This CDR3 comprises 14 residues. The V gene end was trimmed by 2 bases and the J gene end by 4 bases; junction bases not matched to a gene: 4. The CDR3 DNA is TGTGCCAGCAGTTACCGGGACAGTGGCTATGGCTACACCTTC. As protein: CASSYRDSGYGYTF.

The J gene is TRBJ2-7, the V gene TRBV11-2, with 9 bases aligning to TRBD1. Trimming took 3 bases from V and 4 from J; bases not matched to a gene: 7. Germline V gives CDR1 SGHAT, CDR2 FQNNGV. This CDR3 region has 15 residues. The CDR3 DNA sequence: TGTGCCAGCAGCTTCGTCCCGGGACAGGGTTACGAGCAGTACTTC. This encodes CASSFVPGQGYEQYF.

A few counts support this clone. The chain links TRBV30 to TRBJ1-1; possibly TRBD1 for D (6 bases). V dropped 7 bases and J dropped 0 bases, with 18 bases sitting between them. In germline, CDR1 is GTSNPN, CDR2 SVGIG (reference sequence). CDR3 length: 15 residues. Here the CDR3 reads CAYEKRTALNTEAFF. CDR3 coding DNA: TGTGCCTACGAGAAACGGACAGCCTTGAACACTGAAGCTTTCTTT.